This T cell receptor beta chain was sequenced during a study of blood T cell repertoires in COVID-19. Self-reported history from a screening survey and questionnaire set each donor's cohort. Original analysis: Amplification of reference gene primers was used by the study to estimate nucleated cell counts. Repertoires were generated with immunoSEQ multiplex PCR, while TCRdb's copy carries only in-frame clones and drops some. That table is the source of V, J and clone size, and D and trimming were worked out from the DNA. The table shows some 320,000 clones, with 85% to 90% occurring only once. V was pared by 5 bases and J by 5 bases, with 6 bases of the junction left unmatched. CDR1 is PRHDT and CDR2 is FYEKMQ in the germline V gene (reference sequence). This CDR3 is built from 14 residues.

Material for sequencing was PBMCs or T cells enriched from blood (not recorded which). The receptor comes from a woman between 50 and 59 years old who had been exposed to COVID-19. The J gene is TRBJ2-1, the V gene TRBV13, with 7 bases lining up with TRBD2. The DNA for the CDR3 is TGTGCCAGCAGCCCAAGGACTAGTCACAATGAGCAGTTCTTC. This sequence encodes CASSPRTSHNEQFF.